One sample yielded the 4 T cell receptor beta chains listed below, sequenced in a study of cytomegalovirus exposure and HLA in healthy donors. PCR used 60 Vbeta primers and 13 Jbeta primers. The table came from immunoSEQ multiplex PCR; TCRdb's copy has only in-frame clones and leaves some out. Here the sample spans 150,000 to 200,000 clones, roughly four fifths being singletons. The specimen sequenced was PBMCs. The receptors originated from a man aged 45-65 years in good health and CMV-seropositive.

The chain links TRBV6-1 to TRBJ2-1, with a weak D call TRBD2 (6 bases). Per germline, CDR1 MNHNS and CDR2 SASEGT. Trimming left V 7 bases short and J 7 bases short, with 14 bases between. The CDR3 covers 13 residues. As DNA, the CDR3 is TGTGCCAGCAAAGAGGCGGGGAGGAATGAGCAGTTCTTC. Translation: CASKEAGRNEQFF.

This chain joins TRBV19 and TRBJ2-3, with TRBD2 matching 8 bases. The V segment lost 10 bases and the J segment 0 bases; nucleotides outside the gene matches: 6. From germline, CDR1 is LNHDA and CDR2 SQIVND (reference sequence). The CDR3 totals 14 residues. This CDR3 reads CATTLAASTDTQYF. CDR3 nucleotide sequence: TGTGCCACCACACTAGCGGCCAGCACAGATACGCAGTATTTT.

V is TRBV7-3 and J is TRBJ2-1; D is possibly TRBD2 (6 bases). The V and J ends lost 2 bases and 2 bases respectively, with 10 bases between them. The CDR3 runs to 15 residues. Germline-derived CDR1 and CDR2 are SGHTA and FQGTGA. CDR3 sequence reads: CASSLEREAYNEQFF. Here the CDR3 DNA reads TGTGCCAGCAGCTTAGAGAGGGAGGCCTACAATGAGCAGTTCTTC.

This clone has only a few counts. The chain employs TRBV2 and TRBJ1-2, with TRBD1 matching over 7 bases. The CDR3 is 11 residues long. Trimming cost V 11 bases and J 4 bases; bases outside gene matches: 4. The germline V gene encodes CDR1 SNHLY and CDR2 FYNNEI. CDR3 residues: CAGDSAYGYTF. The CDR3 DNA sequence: TGTGCCGGGGACAGCGCCTATGGCTACACCTTC.